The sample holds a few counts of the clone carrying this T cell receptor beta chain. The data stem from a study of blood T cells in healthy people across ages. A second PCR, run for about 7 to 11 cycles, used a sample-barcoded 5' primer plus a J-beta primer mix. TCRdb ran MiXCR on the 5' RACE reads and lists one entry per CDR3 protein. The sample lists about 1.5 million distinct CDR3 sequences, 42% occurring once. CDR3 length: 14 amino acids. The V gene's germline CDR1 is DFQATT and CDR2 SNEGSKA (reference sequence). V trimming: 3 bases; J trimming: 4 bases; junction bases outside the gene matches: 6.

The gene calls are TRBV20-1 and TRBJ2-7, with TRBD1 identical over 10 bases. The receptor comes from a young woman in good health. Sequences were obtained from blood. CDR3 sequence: CSASWDRGRYEQYF. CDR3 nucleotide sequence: TGCAGTGCTAGTTGGGACAGGGGACGTTACGAGCAGTACTTC.